This T cell receptor (beta chain) emerged from a study of blood T cell repertoires in COVID-19. Study-wide background: PBMCs, B-cell-depleted T cells, or T cells were the source of the cDNA or gDNA that made up the material.

As originally analysed: Estimated nucleated cell counts came from reference gene primer amplification. The table came from immunoSEQ multiplex PCR; TCRdb's copy has only in-frame clones and leaves some out. From that table come the V and J calls and clone size; the DNA was used to work out D and trimming. The sample consists of approximately 200,000 clones, about four fifths of them appearing once. Germline V CDR1 and CDR2: MNHEY, SVGAGI. The CDR3 spans 14 residues. Trimming pared 6 bases from V and 1 base from J, leaving 9 bases between. The rearrangement uses TRBV6-5 and TRBJ2-2; D may be TRBD1 (5 bases). The receptor was isolated from a woman in her 30s who had recovered from COVID-19. The sequencing sample was made of peripheral blood. The CDR3 sequence is CASRFRVNTGELFF. The DNA for the CDR3 is TGTGCCAGCAGATTCAGGGTGAACACCGGGGAGCTGTTTTTT.